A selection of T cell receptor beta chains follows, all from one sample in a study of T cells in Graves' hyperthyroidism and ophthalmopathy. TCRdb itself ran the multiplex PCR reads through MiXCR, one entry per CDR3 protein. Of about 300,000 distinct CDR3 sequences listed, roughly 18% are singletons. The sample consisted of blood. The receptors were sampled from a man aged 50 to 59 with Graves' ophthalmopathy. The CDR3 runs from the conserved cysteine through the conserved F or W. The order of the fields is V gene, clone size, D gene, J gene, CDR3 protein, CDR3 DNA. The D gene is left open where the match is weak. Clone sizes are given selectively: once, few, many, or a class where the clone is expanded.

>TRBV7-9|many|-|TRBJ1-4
CASSQGTGDEKLFF
TGTGCCAGCAGCCAAGGGACGGGGGATGAAAAACTGTTTTTT
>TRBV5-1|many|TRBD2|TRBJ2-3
CASSYLGSGNTDTQYF
TGCGCCAGCAGCTACCTTGGTAGCGGGAACACAGATACGCAGTATTTT
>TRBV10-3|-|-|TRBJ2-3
CAISPRTATSTDTQYF
TGTGCCATCAGTCCGAGGACGGCCACTAGCACAGATACGCAGTATTTT
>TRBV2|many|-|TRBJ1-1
CASSGDRRETEAFF
TGTGCCAGCAGTGGAGACAGGCGAGAAACTGAAGCTTTCTTT
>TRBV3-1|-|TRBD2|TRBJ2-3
CASSQVDGLAGGPKDTQYF
TGTGCCAGCAGCCAAGTTGATGGACTAGCGGGAGGGCCGAAAGATACGCAGTATTTT
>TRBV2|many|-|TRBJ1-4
CASSDLLKTTNEKLFF
TGTGCCAGCAGTGATTTGCTGAAGACAACTAATGAAAAACTGTTTTTT
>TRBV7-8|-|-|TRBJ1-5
CASRNSTGQPQHF
TGTGCCAGCCGAAACAGCACGGGTCAGCCCCAGCATTTT
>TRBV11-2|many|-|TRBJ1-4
CASTGGYANEKLFF
TGTGCCAGCACGGGGGGGTACGCTAATGAAAAACTGTTTTTT
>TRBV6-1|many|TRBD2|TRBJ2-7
CASSAGTSGTREQYF
TGTGCCAGCAGTGCTGGGACTAGCGGGACTAGGGAGCAGTACTTC
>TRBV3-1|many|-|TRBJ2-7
CASSHRVSYEQYF
TGTGCCAGCAGCCACAGGGTATCCTACGAGCAGTACTTC
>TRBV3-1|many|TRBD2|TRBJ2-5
CASSPGLAGGLKTQYF
TGTGCCAGCAGCCCAGGACTAGCGGGAGGGTTGAAGACCCAGTACTTC
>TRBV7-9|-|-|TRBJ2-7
CASSRGDSALVVYEQYF
TGTGCCAGCAGCCGAGGGGATAGCGCGCTCGTGGTCTACGAGCAGTACTTC
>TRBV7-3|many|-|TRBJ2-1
CASSFAGSNEQFF
TGTGCCAGCAGCTTTGCCGGGAGCAATGAGCAGTTCTTC
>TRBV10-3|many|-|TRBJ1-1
CVSRGDTEAFF
TGTGTCTCGAGAGGGGACACTGAAGCTTTCTTT
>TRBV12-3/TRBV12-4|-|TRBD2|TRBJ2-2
CASSFPGLAGVELFF
TGTGCCAGCAGCTTTCCGGGACTAGCGGGAGTGGAGCTGTTTTTT
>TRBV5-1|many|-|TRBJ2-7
CASSLGGDPIEQYF
TGCGCCAGCAGCTTGGGGGGGGACCCCATCGAGCAGTACTTC
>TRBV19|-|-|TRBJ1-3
CASSPRRERNTIYF
TGTGCCAGTAGTCCCCGGAGGGAACGGAACACCATATATTTT
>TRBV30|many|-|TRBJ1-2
CAWSGQLYGYTF
TGTGCCTGGAGTGGCCAGCTCTATGGCTACACCTTC
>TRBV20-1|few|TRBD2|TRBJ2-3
CSASAGSGPGTDTQYF
TGCAGTGCTAGTGCGGGTAGCGGGCCAGGGACAGATACGCAGTATTTT
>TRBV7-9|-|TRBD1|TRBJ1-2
CASSRDSKYGYTF
TGTGCCAGCAGCCGGGACAGTAAATATGGCTACACCTTC
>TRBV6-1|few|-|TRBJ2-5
CASSDDSRGQYF
TGTGCCAGCAGTGACGACAGCCGGGGACAGTACTTC
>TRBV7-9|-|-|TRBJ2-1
CASSFTRTTYGYNEQFF
TGTGCCAGCAGCTTTACCCGGACAACTTACGGATACAATGAGCAGTTCTTC
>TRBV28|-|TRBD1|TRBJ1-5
CASSLYATGGDQPQHF
TGTGCCAGCAGTTTATACGCTACAGGGGGCGATCAGCCCCAGCATTTT
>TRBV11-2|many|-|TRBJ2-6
CASSSRPGANVLTF
TGTGCCAGCAGCTCCCGTCCCGGGGCCAACGTCCTGACTTTC
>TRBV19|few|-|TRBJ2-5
CASSRGGGLETQYF
TGTGCCAGTAGTCGCGGAGGGGGCTTGGAGACCCAGTACTTC
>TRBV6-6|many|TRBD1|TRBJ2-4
CASSYHSGTGDVTKNIQYF
TGTGCCAGCAGTTACCACTCGGGGACAGGGGATGTGACCAAAAACATTCAGTACTTC
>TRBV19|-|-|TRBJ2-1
CASSIESGHEQFF
TGTGCCAGTAGTATAGAGTCGGGCCATGAGCAGTTCTTC
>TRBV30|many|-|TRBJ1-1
CAFLWNSNTEAFF
TGTGCCTTCCTTTGGAATTCGAACACTGAAGCTTTCTTT
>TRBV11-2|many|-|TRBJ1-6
CATAGTSRSPLHF
TGTGCCACTGCCGGGACTTCACGTTCACCCCTCCACTTT
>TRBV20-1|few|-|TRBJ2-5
CSASDPYQETQYF
TGCAGTGCTAGTGACCCTTACCAAGAGACCCAGTACTTC
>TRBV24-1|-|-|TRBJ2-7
CATSDLTRDLYEQYF
TGTGCCACCAGTGATTTAACCAGGGATTTGTACGAGCAGTACTTC
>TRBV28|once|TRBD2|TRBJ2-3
CASSSGPGLAEPTDTQYF
TGTGCCAGCAGTTCAGGACCCGGACTAGCGGAACCCACAGATACGCAGTATTTT
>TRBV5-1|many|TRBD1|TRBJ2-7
CASSSGTAKTYEQYF
TGCGCCAGCAGCTCGGGGACAGCGAAAACCTACGAGCAGTACTTC
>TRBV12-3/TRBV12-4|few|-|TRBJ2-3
CASLHPNRQDTQYF
TGTGCCAGCCTTCACCCAAACAGGCAAGATACGCAGTATTTT
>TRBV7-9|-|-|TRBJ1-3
CASSLDAGGNTIYF
TGTGCCAGCAGCTTAGATGCCGGTGGAAACACCATATATTTT
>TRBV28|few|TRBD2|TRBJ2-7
CASSVRTSGTYEQYF
TGTGCCAGCAGTGTCCGGACTAGCGGTACCTACGAGCAGTACTTC
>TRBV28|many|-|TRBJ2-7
CASNTGYEQYF
TGTGCCAGCAATACCGGGTACGAGCAGTACTTC
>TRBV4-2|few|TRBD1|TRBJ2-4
CASSPIDRGLAKNIQYF
TGTGCCAGCAGCCCTATTGACAGGGGGCTAGCCAAAAACATTCAGTACTTC
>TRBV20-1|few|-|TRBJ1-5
CSAVDRWDNQPQHF
TGCAGTGCTGTAGACAGGTGGGACAATCAGCCCCAGCATTTT
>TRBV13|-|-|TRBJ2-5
CASSLGRGTLYQETQYF
TGTGCCAGCAGCTTAGGCCGGGGAACCCTGTACCAAGAGACCCAGTACTTC
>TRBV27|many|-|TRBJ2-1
CASSLGLAPSYNEQFF
TGTGCCAGCAGTTTAGGGCTAGCGCCCTCCTACAATGAGCAGTTCTTC
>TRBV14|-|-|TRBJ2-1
CASSQVVGNEQFF
TGTGCCAGCAGCCAAGTGGTAGGCAATGAGCAGTTCTTC